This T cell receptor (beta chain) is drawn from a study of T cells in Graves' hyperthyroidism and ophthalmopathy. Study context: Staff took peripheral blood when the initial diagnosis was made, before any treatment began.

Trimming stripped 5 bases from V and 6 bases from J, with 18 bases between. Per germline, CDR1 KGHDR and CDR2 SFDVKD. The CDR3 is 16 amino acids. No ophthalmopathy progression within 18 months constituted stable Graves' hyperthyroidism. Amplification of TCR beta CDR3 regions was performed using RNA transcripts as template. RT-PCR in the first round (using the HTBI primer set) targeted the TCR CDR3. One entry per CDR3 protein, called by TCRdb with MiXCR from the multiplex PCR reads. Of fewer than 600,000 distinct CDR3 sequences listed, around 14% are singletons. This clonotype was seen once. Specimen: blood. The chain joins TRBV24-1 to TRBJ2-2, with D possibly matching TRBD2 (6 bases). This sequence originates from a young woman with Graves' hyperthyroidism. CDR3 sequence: CATSGTGALKSGELFF. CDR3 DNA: TGTGCCACCAGTGGAACGGGAGCTTTGAAGTCCGGGGAGCTGTTTTTT.